These 20 T cell receptor beta chains were sequenced from one sample in a study of shared clonotypes between healthy human individuals. The repertoire was sequenced with immunoSEQ multiplex PCR; TCRdb's copy has only in-frame clones and lacks some. Of about 980,000 clones in the sample, 76% are singletons; the top ten hold roughly 1.5%. The sequencing input was memory CD4+ T cells sorted from blood. Sample subset: CD45RA-negative fraction. Receptor source: a man between 18 and 29 years old in good health.

The chain carries TRBV4-3 and TRBJ2-3, with D perhaps matching TRBD1 (6 bases). V lost 0 bases and J 10 bases, leaving 11 bases between the germline ends. This CDR3 has 13 residues. Germline values: CDR1 LGHNA, CDR2 YSLEER. This CDR3 reads CASSQDQNRAQYF. The CDR3 DNA is TGCGCCAGCAGCCAAGATCAAAACAGGGCGCAGTATTTT.

The CDR3 spells CASSSPGAFETQYF. In nucleotides, the CDR3 is TGTGCCAGCAGCTCCCCCGGGGCCTTTGAGACCCAGTACTTC. This chain uses TRBV7-2 with TRBJ2-5; D could derive from TRBD1 or TRBD2 (5 bases each). V lost 4 bases, J lost 5 bases, and 14 bases lay in between. The CDR3 is 14 amino acids. Germline CDR1 reads SGHTA; CDR2 reads FQGNSA.

The CDR3 here is CASSLYVIQETQYF. In nucleotides, the CDR3 is TGTGCCAGCAGCTTATACGTGATACAAGAGACCCAGTACTTC. V is TRBV11-2 and J is TRBJ2-5, with no clear D. V was cut by 2 bases and J by 2 bases, with 9 bases left in between. CDR1 and CDR2 (germline): SGHAT, FQNNGV. There are 14 residues in the CDR3.

V gene TRBV5-3 combines with J gene TRBJ2-7; the D gene is possibly TRBD2 (6 bases). TRBV5-3 belongs to the ORF category, with a function that is uncertain. This CDR3 has 13 amino acids. The germline V and J ends were trimmed by 10 bases and 2 bases, with 16 bases remaining between them. CDR3: CAPPARGAYEQYF. The DNA of the CDR3 is TGTGCCCCACCCGCGCGGGGAGCCTACGAGCAGTACTTC.

V gene TRBV5-5 combines with J gene TRBJ2-6; D is unclear. The CDR3 length is 15 residues. The germline V gene has CDR1 SGHKS and CDR2 YYEKEE (reference sequence). Trimming took 5 bases from V and 0 from J, leaving 9 bases between them. CDR3 nucleotide sequence: TGTGCCAGCAGACCAGCAAACTCTGGGGCCAACGTCCTGACTTTC. Translation gives CASRPANSGANVLTF.

The chain is built from TRBV12-5 and TRBJ2-1, with 16 nucleotides matching TRBD2. Trimming took 4 bases from V and 4 from J; bases not matched to a gene: 4. The CDR3 has 17 amino acids. The germline CDR1 and CDR2 sequences are LGHNT and FRNRAP. The CDR3, as DNA: TGTGCTAGTGGTTCCGGGACTAGCGGGGGGGCATACAATGAGCAGTTCTTC. Encoded protein: CASGSGTSGGAYNEQFF.

The count of this clone is one. V and J are TRBV28 and TRBJ1-6; possible D gene TRBD1, 5 bases. Looked up from germline, CDR1 is MDHEN and CDR2 is SYDVKM. V shed 6 bases and J shed 13 bases, with 13 bases lying between them. This CDR3 is 12 amino acids long. This chain's CDR3 is CASSSAGGPLHF. In nucleotides, the CDR3 is TGTGCCAGCAGCAGTGCCGGGGGGCCCCTCCACTTT.

The chain combines TRBV10-3 with TRBJ1-1; D is perhaps TRBD1 (6 bases). The CDR3 is 14 amino acids. Trimming removed 5 bases at V and 5 bases at J, with 15 bases between. Germline CDR1 and CDR2: ENHRY and SYGVKD. CDR3 DNA: TGTGCCATCAGTTTCAAAGGGGGTGGAACTGAAGCTTTCTTT. This translates into CAISFKGGGTEAFF.

Regarding this clone: Other DNA sequences in this sample translate to the same CDR3. The chain combines TRBV5-4 with TRBJ2-3; possible D gene TRBD2, 6 bases. From germline, CDR1 is SGHNT and CDR2 YYREEE (reference sequence). V lost 4 bases, J lost 1 base, and 10 bases lay in between. This CDR3 contains 14 residues. CDR3 protein: CASSTTGGTDTQYF. CDR3 DNA: TGTGCCAGCAGCACAACGGGGGGCACAGATACGCAGTATTTT.

The genes are TRBV6-1 and TRBJ2-1; 8 nucleotides match TRBD2. V gave up 4 bases and J gave up 4 bases; unmatched junction bases: 9. There are 16 residues in the CDR3. Germline CDR1 MNHNS, CDR2 SASEGT. In DNA form, the CDR3 reads TGTGCCAGCAGTGGGTTGGCTAGCGGGTCTTACAATGAGCAGTTCTTC. Its protein is CASSGLASGSYNEQFF.

The DNA for the CDR3 is TGTGCCAGCAGCGTAGGGGGTAGGAAGACAGATACGCAGTATTTT. Amino acid sequence: CASSVGGRKTDTQYF. V usage is TRBV9 and J usage is TRBJ2-3, with D uncertain. The ends were cut back, 0 bases at V and 3 bases at J, with 11 bases in the middle. This CDR3 contains 15 residues. In germline, CDR1 is SGDLS, CDR2 YYNGEE. Full variable domain (missing parts from reference TRBV9 and TRBJ2-3): DSGVTQTPKHLITATGQRVTLRCSPRSGDLSVYWYQQSLDQGLQFLIQYYNGEERAKGNILERFSAQQFPDLHSELNLSSLELGDSALYFCASSVGGRKTDTQYFGPGTRLTVL.

The chain has TRBV30 and TRBJ2-5; D possibly corresponds to TRBD1 (6 bases). The CDR3 is 13 amino acids. Germline V lookup: CDR1 GTSNPN, CDR2 SVGIG (reference sequence). The V gene lost 1 base and the J gene lost 8 bases, with 14 bases spanning the gap. CDR3 bases: TGTGCCTGGAGTGCCGGGACACCCGAAACCCAGTACTTC. It yields the protein CAWSAGTPETQYF.

The chain has TRBV7-8 and TRBJ1-5, with 8 bases fitting TRBD1. CDR1 and CDR2 from the germline V gene are SGHVS and FQNEAQ. The CDR3 spans 17 residues. J gave up 0 bases and V 5 bases, and 9 bases lay outside the gene matches. In DNA form, the CDR3 reads TGTGCCAGCAGCGCAGGGGGCGGGGGTTATAGCAATCAGCCCCAGCATTTT. As protein: CASSAGGGGYSNQPQHF. Full variable domain (rest looked up from reference TRBV7-8 and TRBJ1-5): GAGVSQSPRYKVAKRGQDVALRCDPISGHVSLFWYQQALGQGPEFLTYFQNEAQLDKSGLPSDRFFAERPEGSVSTLKIQRTQQEDSAVYLCASSAGGGGYSNQPQHFGDGTRLSIL.

The rearrangement links TRBV28 to TRBJ2-5; 7 bases fit TRBD2. The V and J ends lost 7 bases and 3 bases, in that order; junction bases with no gene match: 11. Germline loops: CDR1 MDHEN, CDR2 SYDVKM. This CDR3 has 15 residues. The CDR3 is CASNPQRGLKETQYF. As DNA, the CDR3 is TGTGCCAGCAACCCCCAGCGGGGTCTTAAAGAGACCCAGTACTTC.

This chain joins TRBV2 and TRBJ2-5; TRBD2 matches 7 bases. The DNA end is more similar to TRBJ2-7, so the J call may be wrong. Germline V gene lookup returns CDR1 SNHLY and CDR2 FYNNEI. The CDR3 spans 16 residues. This CDR3 is CASGGALAGRSYEQYF. The CDR3, as DNA: TGTGCCAGCGGTGGGGCCTTAGCGGGTAGAAGTTACGAGCAGTACTTC.

This chain joins TRBV5-1 and TRBJ2-3; perhaps TRBD2 as D (6 bases). V was pared by 2 bases and J by 1 base, with 11 bases between. Germline V gives CDR1 SGHRS, CDR2 YFSETQ. CDR3 length equals 15 residues. The CDR3 spells CASSFRGTGTDTQYF. In DNA, the CDR3 is TGCGCCAGCAGCTTTCGAGGGACTGGCACAGATACGCAGTATTTT.

This clone was observed a handful of times. J is TRBJ2-7 and V is TRBV5-1; D may correspond to TRBD1 or TRBD2 (5 bases each). V lost 4 bases and J lost 1, with 12 bases in between. The germline gives CDR1 SGHRS, CDR2 YFSETQ. This CDR3 contains 14 residues. The CDR3 reads CASSIGTFSYEQYF. The DNA for the CDR3 is TGCGCCAGCAGCATAGGGACCTTTTCCTACGAGCAGTACTTC.

The chain has TRBV30 and TRBJ2-1; 7 bases map to TRBD2. CDR1 GTSNPN and CDR2 SVGIG come from the germline V gene (reference sequence). The CDR3 extends over 15 amino acids. J lost 3 bases, V lost 7 bases, and 12 bases had no gene match. In nucleotides, the CDR3 is TGTGCCTCCCACCCCCCCGGCGGGAGCTACAATGAGCAGTTCTTC. The encoded protein is CASHPPGGSYNEQFF.

The V and J genes are TRBV4-1 and TRBJ2-5; the D gene is possibly TRBD1 (5 bases). The CDR3 totals 16 residues. V lost 1 base to trimming and J lost 5 bases, with 17 bases between them. Looked up from germline, CDR1 is MGHRA and CDR2 is YSYEKL. The CDR3 loop is CASSQGGGQGGETQYF. In DNA form, the CDR3 reads TGCGCCAGCAGCCAAGGGGGTGGTCAGGGTGGGGAGACCCAGTACTTC.

This rearrangement joins TRBV7-2 to TRBJ2-3; TRBD2 agrees at 10 bases. The J segment lost 6 bases and the V segment lost 5 bases, leaving 11 bases of the junction unmatched. Germline CDR1 is SGHTA and CDR2 is FQGNSA. CDR3 length equals 16 residues. CDR3 bases: TGTGCCAGCAGCATAAATAGCGGGGGGAAAACCGATACGCAGTATTTT. Its translation: CASSINSGGKTDTQYF.